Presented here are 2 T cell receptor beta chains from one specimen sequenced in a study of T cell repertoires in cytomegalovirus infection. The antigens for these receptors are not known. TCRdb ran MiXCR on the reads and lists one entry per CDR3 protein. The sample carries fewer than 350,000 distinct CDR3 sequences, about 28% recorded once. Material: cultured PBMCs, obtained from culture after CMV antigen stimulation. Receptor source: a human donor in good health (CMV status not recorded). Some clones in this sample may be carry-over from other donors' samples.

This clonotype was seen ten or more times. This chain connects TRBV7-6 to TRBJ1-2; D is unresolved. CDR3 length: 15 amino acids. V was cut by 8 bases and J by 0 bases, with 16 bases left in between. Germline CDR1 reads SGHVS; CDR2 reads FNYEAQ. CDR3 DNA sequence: TGTGCCAGCCGGCCTCCGGGTCCAGCTAACTATGGCTACACCTTC. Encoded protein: CASRPPGPANYGYTF.

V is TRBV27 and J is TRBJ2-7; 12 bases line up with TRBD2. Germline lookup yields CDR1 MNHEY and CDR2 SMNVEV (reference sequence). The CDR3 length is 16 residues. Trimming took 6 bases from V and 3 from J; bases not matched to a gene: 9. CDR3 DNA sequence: TGTGCCAGCAGAAGACTAGCGGGAGATTTACGCTACGAGCAGTACTTC. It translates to CASRRLAGDLRYEQYF.